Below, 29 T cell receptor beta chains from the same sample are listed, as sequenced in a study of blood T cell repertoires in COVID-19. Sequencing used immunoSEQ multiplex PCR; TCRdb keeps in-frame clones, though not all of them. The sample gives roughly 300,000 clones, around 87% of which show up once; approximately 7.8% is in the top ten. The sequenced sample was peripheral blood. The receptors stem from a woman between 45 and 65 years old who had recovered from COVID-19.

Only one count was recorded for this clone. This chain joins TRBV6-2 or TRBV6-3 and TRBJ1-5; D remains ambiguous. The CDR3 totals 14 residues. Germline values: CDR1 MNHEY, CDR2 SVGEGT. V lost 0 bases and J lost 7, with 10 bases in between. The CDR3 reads CASSYSSSPQPQHF. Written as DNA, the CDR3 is TGTGCCAGCAGTTACTCGTCTTCCCCCCAGCCCCAGCATTTT.

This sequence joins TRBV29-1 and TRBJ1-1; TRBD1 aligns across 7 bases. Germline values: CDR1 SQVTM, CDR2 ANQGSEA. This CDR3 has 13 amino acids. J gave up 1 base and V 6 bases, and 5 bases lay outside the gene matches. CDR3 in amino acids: CSVTGQANTEAFF. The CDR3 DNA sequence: TGCAGCGTCACAGGACAGGCGAACACTGAAGCTTTCTTT. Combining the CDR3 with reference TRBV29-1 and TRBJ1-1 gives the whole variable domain SAVISQKPSRDICQRGTSLTIQCQVDSQVTMMFWYRQQPGQSLTLIATANQGSEATYESGFVIDKFPISRPNLTFSTLTVSNMSPEDSSIYLCSVTGQANTEAFFGQGTRLTVV.

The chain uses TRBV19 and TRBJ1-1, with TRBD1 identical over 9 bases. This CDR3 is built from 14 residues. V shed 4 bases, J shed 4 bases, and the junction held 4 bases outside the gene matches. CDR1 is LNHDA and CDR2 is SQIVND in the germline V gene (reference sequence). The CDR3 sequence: CASSRDREATEAFF. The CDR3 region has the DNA TGTGCCAGTAGTAGGGACAGGGAGGCCACTGAAGCTTTCTTT. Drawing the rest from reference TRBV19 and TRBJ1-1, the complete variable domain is DGGITQSPKYLFRKEGQNVTLSCEQNLNHDAMYWYRQDPGQGLRLIYYSQIVNDFQKGDIAEGYSVSREKKESFPLTVTSAQKNPTAFYLCASSRDREATEAFFGQGTRLTVV.

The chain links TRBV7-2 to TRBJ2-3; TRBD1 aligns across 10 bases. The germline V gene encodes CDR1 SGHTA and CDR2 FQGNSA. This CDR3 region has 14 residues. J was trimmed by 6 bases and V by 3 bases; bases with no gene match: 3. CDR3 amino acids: CASSLDRGLDTQYF. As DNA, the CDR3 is TGTGCCAGCAGCTTGGACAGGGGGTTGGATACGCAGTATTTT.

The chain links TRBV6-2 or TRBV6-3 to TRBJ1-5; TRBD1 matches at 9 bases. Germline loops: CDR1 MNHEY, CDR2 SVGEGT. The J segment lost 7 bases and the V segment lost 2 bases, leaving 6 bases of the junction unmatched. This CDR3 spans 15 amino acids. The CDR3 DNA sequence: TGTGCCAGCAGTTACGTGACAGGGGGACGACAGCCCCAGCATTTT. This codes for CASSYVTGGRQPQHF.

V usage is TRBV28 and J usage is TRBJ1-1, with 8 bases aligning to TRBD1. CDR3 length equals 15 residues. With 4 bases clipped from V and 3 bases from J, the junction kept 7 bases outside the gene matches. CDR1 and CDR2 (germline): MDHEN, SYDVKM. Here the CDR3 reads CASSSQGAGDTEAFF. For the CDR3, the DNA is TGTGCCAGCAGTTCGCAGGGGGCTGGGGACACTGAAGCTTTCTTT.

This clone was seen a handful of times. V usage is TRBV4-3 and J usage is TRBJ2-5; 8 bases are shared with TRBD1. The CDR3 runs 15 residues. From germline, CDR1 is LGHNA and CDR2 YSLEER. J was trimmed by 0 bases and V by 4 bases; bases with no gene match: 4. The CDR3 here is CASSRTGKDQETQYF. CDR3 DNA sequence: TGCGCCAGCAGCCGGACAGGGAAGGACCAAGAGACCCAGTACTTC.

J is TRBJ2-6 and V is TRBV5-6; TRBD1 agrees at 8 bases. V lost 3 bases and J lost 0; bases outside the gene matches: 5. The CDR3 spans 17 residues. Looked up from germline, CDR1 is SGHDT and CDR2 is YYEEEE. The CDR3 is CASSSTGVDSGANVLTF. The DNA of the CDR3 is TGTGCCAGCAGCTCGACAGGGGTAGACTCTGGGGCCAACGTCCTGACTTTC.

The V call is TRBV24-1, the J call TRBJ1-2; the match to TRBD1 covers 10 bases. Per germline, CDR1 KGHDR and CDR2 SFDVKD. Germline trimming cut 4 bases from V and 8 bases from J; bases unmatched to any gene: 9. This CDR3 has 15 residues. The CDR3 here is CATSDPGQGHGGYTF. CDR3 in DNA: TGTGCCACCAGTGACCCGGGACAGGGGCACGGCGGCTACACCTTC.

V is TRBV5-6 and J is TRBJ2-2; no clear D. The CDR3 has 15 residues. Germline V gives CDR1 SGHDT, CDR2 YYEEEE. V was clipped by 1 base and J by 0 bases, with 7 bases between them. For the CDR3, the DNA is TGTGCCAGCAGCTTGTTACAGACGAACACCGGGGAGCTGTTTTTT. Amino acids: CASSLLQTNTGELFF.

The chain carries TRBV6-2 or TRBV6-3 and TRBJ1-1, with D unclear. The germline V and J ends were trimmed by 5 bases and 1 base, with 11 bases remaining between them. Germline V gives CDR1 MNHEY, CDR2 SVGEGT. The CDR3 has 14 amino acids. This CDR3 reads CASSRKSPNTEAFF. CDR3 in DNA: TGTGCCAGCAGTCGTAAGAGCCCGAACACTGAAGCTTTCTTT.

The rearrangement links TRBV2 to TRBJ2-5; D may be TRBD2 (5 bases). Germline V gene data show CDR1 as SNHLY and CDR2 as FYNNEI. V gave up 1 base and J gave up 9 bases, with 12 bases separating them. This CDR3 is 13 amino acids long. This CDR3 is CASSEVAPEAQYF. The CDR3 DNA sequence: TGTGCCAGCAGTGAAGTAGCGCCGGAGGCCCAGTACTTC.

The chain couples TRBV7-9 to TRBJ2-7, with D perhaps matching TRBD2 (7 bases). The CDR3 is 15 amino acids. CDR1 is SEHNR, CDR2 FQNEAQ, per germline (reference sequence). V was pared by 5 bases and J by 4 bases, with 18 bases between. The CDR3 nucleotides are TGTGCCAGCAGCGGTGGAGGGGGGAGGGAGTACGAGCAGTACTTC. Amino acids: CASSGGGGREYEQYF.

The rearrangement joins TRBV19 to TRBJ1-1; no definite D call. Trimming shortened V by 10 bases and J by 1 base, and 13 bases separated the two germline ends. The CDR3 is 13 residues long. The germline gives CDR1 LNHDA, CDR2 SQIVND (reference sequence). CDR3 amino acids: CATLGGRNTEAFF. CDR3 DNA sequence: TGTGCCACCCTGGGAGGACGGAACACTGAAGCTTTCTTT.

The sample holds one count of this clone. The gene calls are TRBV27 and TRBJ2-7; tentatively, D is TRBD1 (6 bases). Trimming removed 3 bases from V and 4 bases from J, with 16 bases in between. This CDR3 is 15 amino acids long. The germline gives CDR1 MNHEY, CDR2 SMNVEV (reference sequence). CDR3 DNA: TGTGCCAGCAGTTTGGTATTGGGGGCGCGGTACGAGCAGTACTTC. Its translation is CASSLVLGARYEQYF.

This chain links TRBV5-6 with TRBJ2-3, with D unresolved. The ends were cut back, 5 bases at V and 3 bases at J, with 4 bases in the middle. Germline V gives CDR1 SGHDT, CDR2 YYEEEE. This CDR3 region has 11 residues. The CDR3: CASSLTDTQYF. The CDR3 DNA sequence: TGTGCCAGCAGTTTAACAGATACGCAGTATTTT.

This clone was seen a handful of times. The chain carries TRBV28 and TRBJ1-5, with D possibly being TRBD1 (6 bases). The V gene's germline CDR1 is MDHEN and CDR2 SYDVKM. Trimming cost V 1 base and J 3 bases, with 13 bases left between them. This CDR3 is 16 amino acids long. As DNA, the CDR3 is TGTGCCAGCAGTTTATCCTTCGACAGGCCCAATCAGCCCCAGCATTTT. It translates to CASSLSFDRPNQPQHF.

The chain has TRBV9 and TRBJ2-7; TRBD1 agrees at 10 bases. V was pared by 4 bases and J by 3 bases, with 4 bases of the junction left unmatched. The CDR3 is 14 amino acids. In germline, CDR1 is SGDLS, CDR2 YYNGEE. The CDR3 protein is CASSQWTGGYEQYF. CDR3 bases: TGTGCCAGCAGCCAATGGACAGGGGGCTACGAGCAGTACTTC.

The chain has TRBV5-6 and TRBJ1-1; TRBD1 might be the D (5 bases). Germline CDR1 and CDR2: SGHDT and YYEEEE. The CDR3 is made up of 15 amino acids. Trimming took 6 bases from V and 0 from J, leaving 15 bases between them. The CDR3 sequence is CASTTPGGMNTEAFF. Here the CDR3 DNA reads TGTGCCAGCACCACGCCGGGGGGTATGAACACTGAAGCTTTCTTT.

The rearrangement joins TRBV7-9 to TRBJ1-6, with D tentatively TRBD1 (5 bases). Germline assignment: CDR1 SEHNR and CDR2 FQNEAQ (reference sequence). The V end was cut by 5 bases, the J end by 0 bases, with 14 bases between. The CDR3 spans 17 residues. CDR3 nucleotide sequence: TGTGCCAGCAGCCCCGGGGGTGCGGGCTCCTATAATTCACCCCTCCACTTT. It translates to CASSPGGAGSYNSPLHF.

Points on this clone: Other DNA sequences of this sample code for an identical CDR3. CDR3 loop: CASSVGGGEQYF. The CDR3 coding sequence is TGTGCCAGCAGCGTCGGGGGTGGCGAGCAGTACTTC. V usage is TRBV9 and J usage is TRBJ2-7, with a tentative D call TRBD2 (6 bases). This CDR3 is built from 12 residues. Deletions cut 2 bases from V and 6 bases from J, with 9 bases between. The germline V gene encodes CDR1 SGDLS and CDR2 YYNGEE.

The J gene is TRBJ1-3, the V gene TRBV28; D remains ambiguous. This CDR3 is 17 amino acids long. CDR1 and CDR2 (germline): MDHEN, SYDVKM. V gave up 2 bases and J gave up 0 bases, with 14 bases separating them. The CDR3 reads CASSLGSPPSSGNTIYF. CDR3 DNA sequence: TGTGCCAGCAGTTTAGGCTCTCCTCCTTCCTCTGGAAACACCATATATTTT.

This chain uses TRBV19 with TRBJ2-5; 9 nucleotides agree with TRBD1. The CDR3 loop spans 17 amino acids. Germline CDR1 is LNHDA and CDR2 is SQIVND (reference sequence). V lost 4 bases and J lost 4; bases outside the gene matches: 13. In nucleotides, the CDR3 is TGTGCCAGTAGTAACACTCCGGGGACAGGGTCGGGAGAGACCCAGTACTTC. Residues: CASSNTPGTGSGETQYF.

For the CDR3, the DNA is TGTGCCAGCAGCTTAAGGAGCCGCCGGGACACCGGAAGCAATCAGCCCCAGCATTTT. Translating it yields CASSLRSRRDTGSNQPQHF. The chain recombines TRBV7-8 with TRBJ1-5, with a tentative D call TRBD1 (6 bases). Between the trimmed V and J ends, which lost 2 bases and 1 base, there was a span of 21 bases. The CDR3 totals 19 residues. Germline V lookup: CDR1 SGHVS, CDR2 FQNEAQ.

The CDR3 is CASSLEHGSTIYF. CDR3 bases: TGTGCCAGCTCACTTGAACACGGGAGCACCATATATTTT. This chain joins TRBV18 and TRBJ1-3; D call uncertain. Trimming shortened V by 4 bases and J by 9 bases, and 13 bases separated the two germline ends. Germline-derived CDR1 and CDR2 are KGHSH and LQKENI. This CDR3 has 13 residues.

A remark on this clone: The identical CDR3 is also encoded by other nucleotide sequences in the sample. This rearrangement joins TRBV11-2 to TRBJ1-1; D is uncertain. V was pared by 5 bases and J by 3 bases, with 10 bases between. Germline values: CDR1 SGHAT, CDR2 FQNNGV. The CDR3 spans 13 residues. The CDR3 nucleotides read TGTGCCAGCAGCCTCGACCGGGACACTGAAGCTTTCTTT. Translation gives CASSLDRDTEAFF.

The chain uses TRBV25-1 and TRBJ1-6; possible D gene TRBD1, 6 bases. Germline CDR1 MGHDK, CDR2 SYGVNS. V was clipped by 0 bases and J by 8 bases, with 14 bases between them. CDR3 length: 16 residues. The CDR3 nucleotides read TGTGCCAGCAGTGAATATAGGGGGATTCGGGATTCACCCCTCCACTTT. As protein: CASSEYRGIRDSPLHF.

The DNA for the CDR3 is TGTGCCAGCAGTGGGAGCGGGGCACAAGAGACCCAGTACTTC. Amino acids: CASSGSGAQETQYF. This chain joins TRBV9 and TRBJ2-5, with 7 bases lining up with TRBD2. The CDR3 is 14 residues long. Per the germline V gene, CDR1 is SGDLS and CDR2 is YYNGEE. V lost 5 bases, J lost 2 bases, and 6 bases stayed unmatched.

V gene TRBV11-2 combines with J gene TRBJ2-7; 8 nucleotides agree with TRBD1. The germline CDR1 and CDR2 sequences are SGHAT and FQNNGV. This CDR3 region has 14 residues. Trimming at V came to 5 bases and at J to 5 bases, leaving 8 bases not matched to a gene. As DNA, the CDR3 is TGTGCCAGCAGCCCAATGGACAGGGTGGACGAGCAGTACTTC. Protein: CASSPMDRVDEQYF.